These T cell receptor beta chains were read from a single sample in a study of cytomegalovirus exposure and HLA in healthy donors. TCRdb keeps only in-frame clones here, not all; method: immunoSEQ multiplex PCR. In the table there are 120,000 or so clones, over 70% of which are singletons. The sample consisted of PBMCs. Every receptor here comes from a woman aged 45-59 years in good health and CMV-seronegative. The CDR3 runs from the conserved cysteine through the conserved F or W. D genes are given only for firm matches. Some rows mark clone size as missing; the rest say once, few, many or name a class of expanded clone.

D gene,V gene,clone size,CDR3 length,J gene,CDR3 DNA,CDR3 protein
.,TRBV28,.,13,TRBJ1-5,TGTGCCAGTAAAAGACAGGCCAATCAGCCCCAGCATTTT,CASKRQANQPQHF
.,TRBV4-3,.,15,TRBJ1-1,TGCGCCAGCAGCCAAGATTTTCCAGTGAACACTGAAGCTTTCTTT,CASSQDFPVNTEAFF
TRBD1,TRBV10-3,.,16,TRBJ1-3,TGTGCCACGCGGCGCCAGGGGGCCATCTCTGGAAACACCATATATTTT,CATRRQGAISGNTIYF
.,TRBV6-5,.,15,TRBJ1-1,TGTGCCAGCAGCTCAGGGAGGGCCGGGTGGAGTGAAGCTTTCTTT,CASSSGRAGWSEAFF
.,TRBV29-1,.,13,TRBJ2-7,TGCAGCGCGGAGGGTGGCAGAGAGTACGAGCAGTACTTC,CSAEGGREYEQYF
TRBD1,TRBV7-2,.,18,TRBJ2-7,TGTGCCAGCAGCCCAAACACCCGGGACAGGGGGCATCTATACGAGCAGTACTTC,CASSPNTRDRGHLYEQYF
.,TRBV6-1,.,14,TRBJ1-2,TGTGCCAGCAGTGAAGCCAGGGTTCAGCATGGCTACACCTTC,CASSEARVQHGYTF
.,TRBV10-3,.,13,TRBJ1-2,TGTGCCATCTCCGCAGATCTGTCCTATGGCTACACCTTC,CAISADLSYGYTF
.,TRBV27,.,15,TRBJ1-2,TGTGCCAGCAGTTTAGGAACAGGGACCCACTGGGGCTACACCTTC,CASSLGTGTHWGYTF
.,TRBV5-1,few,12,TRBJ2-1,TGCGCCAGCAGCTTTGCCGCGGGCGAGCAGTTCTTC,CASSFAAGEQFF
TRBD1,TRBV27,.,14,TRBJ1-6,TGTGCCAGCAGAGGGACAGGGCATAATTCACCCCTCCACTTT,CASRGTGHNSPLHF
.,TRBV29-1,.,13,TRBJ2-5,TGCAGCGTTGAGGGCGGAAGGGGGGAGACCCAGTACTTC,CSVEGGRGETQYF
.,TRBV4-1,.,16,TRBJ2-1,TGCGCCAGCAGCCAACACAGGGTTCTATCCCACAATGAGCAGTTCTTC,CASSQHRVLSHNEQFF
.,TRBV7-9,.,12,TRBJ1-1,TGTGCCAGCACCTACCCTAGGAGTGAAGCTTTCTTT,CASTYPRSEAFF
TRBD2,TRBV5-4,.,15,TRBJ2-3,TGTGCCAGCAGCAAAGCGGGAGGGTTGACAGATACGCAGTATTTT,CASSKAGGLTDTQYF
TRBD1,TRBV11-2,.,15,TRBJ1-5,TGTGCCAGCAGCTTAACAGGGGGCTACAATCAGCCCCAGCATTTT,CASSLTGGYNQPQHF
TRBD2,TRBV5-4,.,15,TRBJ2-3,TGTGCCAGCAGCTTCGCTAGCGGGAGCACAGATACGCAGTATTTT,CASSFASGSTDTQYF
TRBD2,TRBV27,.,15,TRBJ2-2,TGTGCCAGCAGTTTTGGCCTGACTAGCCCCGGGGAGCTGTTTTTT,CASSFGLTSPGELFF
.,TRBV4-2,.,15,TRBJ1-3,TGTGCCAGCAGCCAAGATGGACAGATTGGGTACACCATATATTTT,CASSQDGQIGYTIYF
.,TRBV27,.,14,TRBJ1-1,TGTGCCAGCAGTTTATCCCGGGGGAACACTGAAGCTTTCTTT,CASSLSRGNTEAFF
.,TRBV7-9,.,11,TRBJ2-7,TGTGCCTCCCAGGTAATTGGCGAGCAGTACTTC,CASQVIGEQYF
TRBD1,TRBV27,.,14,TRBJ1-2,TGTGCCAGCAGTTTGGGGATACGGGACAGCGGCTACACCTTC,CASSLGIRDSGYTF
TRBD1,TRBV7-2,.,15,TRBJ1-4,TGTGCCAGCAGCGGACGCGGACAGGGCTTTGAAAAACTGTTTTTT,CASSGRGQGFEKLFF